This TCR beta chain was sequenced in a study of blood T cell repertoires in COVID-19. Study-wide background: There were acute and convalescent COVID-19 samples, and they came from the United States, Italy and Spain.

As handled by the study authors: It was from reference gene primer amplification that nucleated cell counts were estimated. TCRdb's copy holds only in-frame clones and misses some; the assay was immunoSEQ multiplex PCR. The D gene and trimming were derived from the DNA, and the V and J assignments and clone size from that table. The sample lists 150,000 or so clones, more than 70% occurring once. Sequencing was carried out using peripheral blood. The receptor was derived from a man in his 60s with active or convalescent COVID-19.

In DNA form, the CDR3 reads TGTGCCACCAGCAACCTCGGGAGGGGGAACAATGAGCAGTTCTTC. Its translation: CATSNLGRGNNEQFF. This chain connects TRBV15 to TRBJ2-1; 8 bases align to TRBD2. The ends lost 4 bases at V and 5 bases at J; junction bases unmatched: 7. CDR1 and CDR2 (germline): LNHNV, YYDKDF (reference sequence). This CDR3 spans 15 amino acids.